A selection of T cell receptor beta chains follows, all from one sample in a study of circulating and synovial CD4+ cells in juvenile arthritis. Assay used: immunoSEQ multiplex PCR; TCRdb lists only in-frame clones, some missing. This table holds tens of thousands of clones, about 94% found once. Sequenced: CD4+ T cells from blood. These receptors were obtained from a human donor with juvenile idiopathic arthritis. The CDR3 runs from the conserved cysteine through the conserved F or W. A D gene is named only where the DNA matches it firmly. Clone size is stated in some rows and not others, as once, few, many or a class when expanded.

size,J,D,V,DNA,CDR3
once,TRBJ1-1,NA,TRBV29-1,TGCAGCGTTGAAGATTCGGAGCCGAACACTGAAGCTTTCTTT,CSVEDSEPNTEAFF
NA,TRBJ1-1,NA,TRBV7-9,TGTGCCAGCAGCCACCGGGAGGGCCCTGAAGCTTTCTTT,CASSHREGPEAFF
NA,TRBJ1-2,TRBD1,TRBV19,TGTGCCAGTAGTCCGCGGGACAGGGTTAATGGCTACACCTTC,CASSPRDRVNGYTF
NA,TRBJ2-3,TRBD1,TRBV19,TGTGCCAGTAGTACCCAAAGAAGACGGGACAGGGAAATAGATACGCAGTATTTT,CASSTQRRRDREIDTQYF
NA,TRBJ2-5,NA,TRBV7-3,TGTGCCAGCAGCTTAGGGGGCCTGGAGACCCAGTACTTC,CASSLGGLETQYF
NA,TRBJ1-3,NA,TRBV11-2,TGTGCCAGCAGCCCGACCTCAGGGTTTCTTGGAAACACCATATATTTT,CASSPTSGFLGNTIYF
once,TRBJ1-4,TRBD1,TRBV5-1,TGCGCCAGCAGCTCTACTCCGGGACAGGGTTTTGAAAAACTGTTTTTT,CASSSTPGQGFEKLFF
NA,TRBJ2-2,TRBD2,TRBV4-2,TGTGCCAGCAGCCGAGCGGGGGGCGGCGGGGAGCTGTTTTTT,CASSRAGGGGELFF
NA,TRBJ2-7,NA,TRBV2,TGTGCCAGCAGTGACCGGACAGAGAGCTCCTACGAGCAGTACTTC,CASSDRTESSYEQYF
NA,TRBJ2-5,NA,TRBV5-4,TGTGCCAGCAGCTCGTGGGGAAACGAGGGAGAGACCCAGTACTTC,CASSSWGNEGETQYF
NA,TRBJ2-4,TRBD2,TRBV5-1,TGCGCCAGCAGCTTCGCTAGCGGGGTTAACATTCAGTACTTC,CASSFASGVNIQYF
NA,TRBJ2-1,TRBD2,TRBV6-5,TGTGCCAGCAGCCTAACTAGCGGGGGGGCCATTGAGCAGTTCTTC,CASSLTSGGAIEQFF
NA,TRBJ2-3,NA,TRBV6-6,TGTGCCAGCAGTTGCCTGGGACAATTCACAGATACGCAGTATTTT,CASSCLGQFTDTQYF
NA,TRBJ2-7,TRBD1,TRBV7-2,TGTGCCAGCAGCTTCTCCGGGACAGCTTACGAGCAGTACTTC,CASSFSGTAYEQYF
NA,TRBJ1-5,TRBD1,TRBV9,TGTGCCAGCAGCGCTGGGACAGGGATCAATCAGCCCCAGCATTTT,CASSAGTGINQPQHF
NA,TRBJ1-6,TRBD1,TRBV7-3,TGTGCCAGCAGCCCTACAGGGGGGACCTATAATTCCCCCCTCCACTTT,CASSPTGGTYNSPLHF
NA,TRBJ1-4,TRBD1,TRBV2,TGTGCCAGCAGTGTGCGGGGACAGGGGTATGAAAAACTGTTTTTT,CASSVRGQGYEKLFF
NA,TRBJ1-2,NA,TRBV29-1,TGCAGCGTTGAAGGGACAGCTGCTAACTATGGCTACACCTTC,CSVEGTAANYGYTF
NA,TRBJ1-4,NA,TRBV7-2,TGTGCCAGCAGCTTAGGACAGAATGAAAAACTGTTTTTT,CASSLGQNEKLFF
NA,TRBJ1-1,NA,TRBV5-5,TGTGCCAGCAGCTTGGAGGCAGGAAGGTTACTGGGCACTGAAGCTTTCTTT,CASSLEAGRLLGTEAFF
NA,TRBJ2-7,TRBD2,TRBV7-2,TGTGCCAGCAGCCTCCAAGCGGGGATGGGCTACGAGCAGTACTTC,CASSLQAGMGYEQYF
NA,TRBJ1-3,NA,TRBV6-5,TGTGCCAGCCAGAGGGTCAGGGGCGCTGGAAACACCATATATTTT,CASQRVRGAGNTIYF
NA,TRBJ1-3,TRBD1,TRBV19,TGTGCCAGTCGTATAAGGGGGGACAGAGCCGGAAACACCATATATTTT,CASRIRGDRAGNTIYF
once,TRBJ2-2,TRBD2,TRBV7-3,TGTGCCAGCAGCCCCCCGACTAGCGGGGGGGCCGGGGAGCTGTTTTTT,CASSPPTSGGAGELFF
NA,TRBJ2-3,TRBD2,TRBV27,TGTGCCAGCTCTCGGGAGGCCGCCCGATCTAGCACAGATACGCAGTATTTT,CASSREAARSSTDTQYF
NA,TRBJ2-7,TRBD2,TRBV19,TGTGCCAGTAGTATAAGGAGCGGGGGCCCCTACGAGCAGTACTTC,CASSIRSGGPYEQYF
NA,TRBJ2-7,NA,TRBV12-2,TGTGCAAGTCGCTCCCCCGGGGAGAACCTTTCCTACGAGCAGTACTTC,CASRSPGENLSYEQYF
NA,TRBJ2-7,TRBD1,TRBV6-5,TGTGCCAGCACCGTGGACAGGGCTAGCTCCTACGAGCAGTACTTC,CASTVDRASSYEQYF
NA,TRBJ1-2,TRBD1,TRBV30,TGTGCCTGGACCCGGGACAGGGGCTGGGGCTATGGCTACACCTTC,CAWTRDRGWGYGYTF
NA,TRBJ2-3,TRBD1,TRBV7-6,TGTGCCAGCAGCTTAGTGACAGGGGAATCAGATACGCAGTATTTT,CASSLVTGESDTQYF
few,TRBJ1-4,NA,TRBV2,TGTGCCAGCAGTGAAGCGCTAGGAGAAAAACTGTTTTTT,CASSEALGEKLFF
NA,TRBJ2-5,NA,TRBV11-3,TGTGCCAGCAGCCAGAAGGGGGGGGAGACCCAGTACTTC,CASSQKGGETQYF
NA,TRBJ2-3,NA,TRBV19,TGTGCCAGTAGTATATGGGTTTACTTAGGGGGCACAGATACGCAGTATTTT,CASSIWVYLGGTDTQYF